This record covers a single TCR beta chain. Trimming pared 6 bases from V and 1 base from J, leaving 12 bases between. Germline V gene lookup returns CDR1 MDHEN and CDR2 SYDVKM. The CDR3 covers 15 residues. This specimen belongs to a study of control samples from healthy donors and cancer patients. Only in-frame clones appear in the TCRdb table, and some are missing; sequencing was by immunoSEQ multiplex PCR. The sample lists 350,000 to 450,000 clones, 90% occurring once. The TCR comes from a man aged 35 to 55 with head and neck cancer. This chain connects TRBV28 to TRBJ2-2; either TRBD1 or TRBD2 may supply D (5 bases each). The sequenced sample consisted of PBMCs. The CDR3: CASRLGEWNTGELFF. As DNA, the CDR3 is TGTGCCAGCAGATTAGGGGAGTGGAACACCGGGGAGCTGTTTTTT.